The entry below describes one T cell receptor (beta chain). The CDR3 consists of 16 residues. Germline V CDR1 and CDR2: GTSNPN, SVGIG (reference sequence). Trimming took 6 bases from V and 1 from J, leaving 18 bases between them. This sample is drawn from a study of blood T cell repertoires in COVID-19. The authors' processing: Counts of nucleated cells, estimated from reference gene primer amplification, were obtained. TCRdb keeps only in-frame clones here, not all; method: immunoSEQ multiplex PCR. V and J calls and clone size are as listed in that table; D and trimming were resolved from the DNA. Of some 390,000 clones listed, approximately 91% are singletons.

The V and J genes are TRBV30 and TRBJ2-2; the D is unclear. The sequence came from a woman aged 40-49 years with COVID-19, enrolled during active disease. The source material was peripheral blood. For the CDR3, the DNA is TGTGCCTGTAGTACTCCCTTTGGTCTGAACACCGGGGAGCTGTTTTTT. Protein product: CACSTPFGLNTGELFF.